Presented here are 9 T cell receptor beta chains from one specimen sequenced in a study of graft-versus-host responses after intestinal transplantation. These receptors have no identified antigens. Sequencing was performed with immunoSEQ multiplex PCR; in TCRdb, only in-frame clones are kept and a portion is missing. This table holds about 130,000 clones, about nine tenths found once. Here the sequenced sample was unstimulated CD4+ T cells sorted from spleen or lymph node cells, taken before intestinal transplant. Every receptor here comes from a human donor who received an intestinal transplant.

The CDR3 reads CASMSYGSNEQFF. The CDR3 nucleotides read TGTGCCAGTATGAGTTACGGGAGCAATGAGCAGTTCTTC. The chain combines TRBV19 with TRBJ2-1, with D possibly matching TRBD2 (6 bases). Per germline, CDR1 LNHDA and CDR2 SQIVND (reference sequence). V lost 7 bases and J lost 6, with 13 bases in between. CDR3 length: 13 residues.

This chain joins TRBV7-9 and TRBJ2-7, with 11 positions matching TRBD1. This CDR3 contains 13 residues. The germline V gene encodes CDR1 SEHNR and CDR2 FQNEAQ (reference sequence). Trimming cost V 5 bases and J 5 bases; bases outside gene matches: 2. Here the CDR3 reads CASSGDRGNEQYF. CDR3 sequence (DNA): TGTGCCAGCAGCGGGGACAGGGGGAACGAGCAGTACTTC. Based on the CDR3 plus reference TRBV7-9 and TRBJ2-7, the full variable domain is DTGVSQNPRHKITKRGQNVTFRCDPISEHNRLYWYRQTLGQGPEFLTYFQNEAQLEKSRLLSDRFSAERPKGSFSTLEIQRTEQGDSAMYLCASSGDRGNEQYFGPGTRLTVT.

The count of this clone is one. The rearrangement links TRBV6-1 to TRBJ2-7; 9 bases line up with TRBD2. V gave up 2 bases and J gave up 6 bases; unmatched junction bases: 8. Germline CDR1 MNHNS, CDR2 SASEGT. The length of the CDR3 is 15 residues. The DNA for the CDR3 is TGTGCCAGCAGTGAAATCGCAGCGGGAGGAGGCGAGCAGTACTTC. It translates to CASSEIAAGGGEQYF.

The chain employs TRBV27 and TRBJ2-7, with TRBD1 as a possible D gene (5 bases). This CDR3 contains 14 residues. CDR1 and CDR2 from the germline V gene are MNHEY and SMNVEV (reference sequence). V gave up 5 bases and J gave up 7 bases, with 18 bases separating them. CDR3 loop: CASSPISRVGEQYF. The CDR3 nucleotides are TGTGCCAGCAGTCCTATCTCCAGGGTGGGGGAGCAGTACTTC.

In the case of this clone: At one end, the junction sequence differs from germline, possibly due to a read error. This chain uses TRBV9 with TRBJ2-5; 8 bases line up with TRBD2. CDR1 and CDR2 from the germline V gene are SGDLS and YYNGEE. This CDR3 spans 15 amino acids. The chain's CDR3 is CASSARTSLPETRYF. The CDR3 coding sequence is TGTGCCAGCAGCGCTAGGACTAGCTTGCCGGAGACCCGGTACTTC.

V is TRBV28 and J is TRBJ1-3; D call uncertain. This CDR3 is 16 amino acids long. CDR1 and CDR2 from the germline V gene are MDHEN and SYDVKM. V lost 3 bases and J lost 7, with 19 bases in between. CDR3 loop: CASSFRSEVVRNTIYF. CDR3 coding DNA: TGTGCCAGCAGTTTTCGGTCGGAAGTAGTTCGGAACACCATATATTTT. Looking up the rest from reference TRBV28 and TRBJ1-3 gives the full variable domain: DVKVTQSSRYLVKRTGEKVFLECVQDMDHENMFWYRQDPGLGLRLIYFSYDVKMKEKGDIPEGYSVSREKKERFSLILESASTNQTSMYLCASSFRSEVVRNTIYFGEGSWLTVV.

The rearrangement links TRBV5-5 to TRBJ1-2; D is unclear. Trimming left V 4 bases short and J 4 bases short, with 23 bases between. CDR3 size: 17 residues. Per germline, CDR1 SGHKS and CDR2 YYEKEE (reference sequence). The chain's CDR3 is CASSPSTFLSLTYGYTF. DNA for the CDR3: TGTGCCAGCAGCCCCAGCACATTTTTATCTCTAACCTATGGCTACACCTTC.

This clone was seen only a few times. The chain employs TRBV30 and TRBJ1-2; unclear D gene. There are 13 residues in the CDR3. CDR1 and CDR2 from the germline V gene are GTSNPN and SVGIG (reference sequence). V lost 3 bases, J lost 2 bases, and 10 bases lay in between. CDR3 region: CAWSVGQNYGYTF. CDR3 DNA sequence: TGTGCCTGGAGCGTAGGGCAGAACTATGGCTACACCTTC.

The genes are TRBV6-1 and TRBJ1-4; D ambiguous. Germline assignment: CDR1 MNHNS and CDR2 SASEGT. The CDR3 spans 13 residues. Trimming removed 6 bases at V and 1 base at J, with 6 bases between. The CDR3 loop is CASRVQTNEKLFF. The CDR3 region has the DNA TGTGCCAGCAGGGTACAAACTAATGAAAAACTGTTTTTT.